Following are 7 T cell receptor beta chains from one sample sequenced in a study of brain metastases from non-small cell lung cancer. Generated by immunoSEQ multiplex PCR, the TCRdb table keeps only in-frame clones and is missing some. The sample includes 2,600 or so clones, around 85% of them seen just once. Material for sequencing was primary lung tumor tissue. The receptor set was obtained from a donor at least 40 years old with non-small cell lung cancer.

The chain carries TRBV28 and TRBJ2-3, with TRBD1 identical over 10 bases. The CDR3 sequence is 13 residues long. J lost 5 bases, V lost 8 bases, and 4 bases had no gene match. The V gene's germline CDR1 is MDHEN and CDR2 SYDVKM. This CDR3 is CASAGQGLDTQYF. In nucleotides, the CDR3 is TGTGCCAGCGCGGGACAGGGGTTAGATACGCAGTATTTT.

The chain uses TRBV29-1 and TRBJ2-6; D gene ambiguous. Trimming left V 0 bases short and J 0 bases short, with 6 bases between. This CDR3 has 15 amino acids. Germline values: CDR1 SQVTM, CDR2 ANQGSEA. The CDR3 loop is CSVEDGLSGANVLTF. DNA of the CDR3: TGCAGCGTTGAAGATGGCCTCTCTGGGGCCAACGTCCTGACTTTC.

DNA for the CDR3: TGTGCCAGCAGCTTAGGGCCGGGACCCCAAGAGACCCAGTACTTC. Translating it yields CASSLGPGPQETQYF. The chain recombines TRBV11-3 with TRBJ2-5; D may correspond to TRBD1 or TRBD2 (5 bases each). The CDR3 has 15 amino acids. CDR1 SGHNT and CDR2 YENEEA come from the germline V gene. V gave up 1 base and J gave up 1 base, with 10 bases separating them.

The chain uses TRBV19 and TRBJ1-1; TRBD1 might be the D (6 bases). CDR3 length equals 14 residues. Germline V gene sequence: CDR1 LNHDA, CDR2 SQIVND (reference sequence). V lost 8 bases and J lost 1, with 14 bases in between. CDR3 in amino acids: CASDFQGQNTEAFF. The CDR3 DNA follows: TGTGCCAGTGACTTTCAGGGGCAGAACACTGAAGCTTTCTTT.

The J gene is TRBJ1-1, the V gene TRBV14; tentative D call: TRBD1 (6 bases). From germline, CDR1 is SGHDN and CDR2 FVKESK. The CDR3 runs to 16 residues. Deletions cut 4 bases from V and 0 bases from J, with 15 bases between. The CDR3 nucleotides are TGTGCCAGCAGCCCCCTGACAGGAACGATGAACACTGAAGCTTTCTTT. Translating it yields CASSPLTGTMNTEAFF.

Comment on this clone: Different DNA sequences within this sample yield the same CDR3. The genes are TRBV5-1 and TRBJ2-5, with 9 positions matching TRBD1. The trim removed 4 bases at V and 5 bases at J, leaving 6 bases unmatched. The CDR3 spans 14 residues. Per germline, CDR1 SGHRS and CDR2 YFSETQ. In DNA form, the CDR3 reads TGCGCCAGCAGCCTTACAGGGGGCGGGGAGACCCAGTACTTC. Protein sequence: CASSLTGGGETQYF.

This chain uses TRBV13 with TRBJ1-2, with D perhaps TRBD1 (5 bases). Trimming pared 3 bases from V and 3 bases from J, leaving 11 bases between. CDR1 and CDR2 (germline): PRHDT, FYEKMQ (reference sequence). There are 14 residues in the CDR3. CDR3 nucleotide sequence: TGTGCCAGCAGCTTCACGGGGACCTACTATGGCTACACCTTC. It yields the protein CASSFTGTYYGYTF.